The TCR beta chain described here comes from a study of blood T cell repertoires in COVID-19. Produced via immunoSEQ multiplex PCR; TCRdb's table is partial and in-frame only. Of a few hundred thousand clones in the sample, approximately 90% were seen once. Germline CDR1 and CDR2: SGHAT and FQNNGV. The CDR3 is 16 amino acids. The V segment lost 2 bases and the J segment 5 bases; nucleotides outside the gene matches: 4. The chain carries TRBV11-2 and TRBJ2-5; 14 bases line up with TRBD2. Sequenced sample: PBMCs or T cells enriched from blood (not recorded which). The receptor's source is a human donor in a cohort exposed to, infected with or recovered from COVID-19 (not recorded which). The donor label of this sample is uncertain. The DNA for the CDR3 is TGTGCCAGCAGCTTAAGGACTAGCGGGGGGTGGGAGACCCAGTACTTC. The encoded protein is CASSLRTSGGWETQYF.